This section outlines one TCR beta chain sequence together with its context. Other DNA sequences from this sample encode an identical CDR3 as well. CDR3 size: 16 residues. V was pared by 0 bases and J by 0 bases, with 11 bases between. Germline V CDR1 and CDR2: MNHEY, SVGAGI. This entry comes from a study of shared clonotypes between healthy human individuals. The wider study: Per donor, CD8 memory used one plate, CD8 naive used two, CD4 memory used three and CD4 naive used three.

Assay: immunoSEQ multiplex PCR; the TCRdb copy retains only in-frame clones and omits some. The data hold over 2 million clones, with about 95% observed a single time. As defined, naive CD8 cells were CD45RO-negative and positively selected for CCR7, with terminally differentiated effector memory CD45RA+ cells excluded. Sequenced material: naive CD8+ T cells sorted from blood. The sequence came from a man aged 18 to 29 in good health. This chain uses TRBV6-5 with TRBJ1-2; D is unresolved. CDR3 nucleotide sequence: TGTGCCAGCAGTTACTCGATCGGGGAGGCTAACTATGGCTACACCTTC. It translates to CASSYSIGEANYGYTF.